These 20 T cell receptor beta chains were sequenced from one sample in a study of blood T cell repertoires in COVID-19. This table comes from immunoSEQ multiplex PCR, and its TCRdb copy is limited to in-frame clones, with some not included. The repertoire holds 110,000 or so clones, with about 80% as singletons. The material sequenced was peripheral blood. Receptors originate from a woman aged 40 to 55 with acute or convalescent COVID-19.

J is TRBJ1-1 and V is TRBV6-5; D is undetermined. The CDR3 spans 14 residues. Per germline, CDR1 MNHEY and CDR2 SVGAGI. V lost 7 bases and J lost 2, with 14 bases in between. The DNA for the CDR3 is TGTGCCAGCACCGAGGCGGGTAGTAACACTGAAGCTTTCTTT. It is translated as CASTEAGSNTEAFF.

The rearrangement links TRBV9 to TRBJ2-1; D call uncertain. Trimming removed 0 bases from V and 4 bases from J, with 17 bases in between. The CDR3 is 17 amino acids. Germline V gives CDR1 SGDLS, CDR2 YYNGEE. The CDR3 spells CASSVGRYGTRYNEQFF. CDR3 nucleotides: TGTGCCAGCAGCGTAGGGCGCTACGGCACGAGGTACAATGAGCAGTTCTTC.

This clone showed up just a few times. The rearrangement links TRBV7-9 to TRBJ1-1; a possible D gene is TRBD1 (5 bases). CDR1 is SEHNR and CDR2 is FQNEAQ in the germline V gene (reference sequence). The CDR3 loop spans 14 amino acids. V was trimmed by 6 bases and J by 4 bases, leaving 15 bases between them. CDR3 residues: CASSSGYRSTEAFF. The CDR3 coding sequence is TGTGCCAGCAGTTCAGGGTATAGGAGCACTGAAGCTTTCTTT.

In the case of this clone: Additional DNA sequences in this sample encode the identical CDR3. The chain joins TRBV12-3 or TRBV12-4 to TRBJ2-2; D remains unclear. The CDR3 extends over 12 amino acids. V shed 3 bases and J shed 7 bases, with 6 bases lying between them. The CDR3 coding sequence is TGTGCCAGCAGTTTCCCGGTCGGGGAGCTGTTTTTT. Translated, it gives CASSFPVGELFF.

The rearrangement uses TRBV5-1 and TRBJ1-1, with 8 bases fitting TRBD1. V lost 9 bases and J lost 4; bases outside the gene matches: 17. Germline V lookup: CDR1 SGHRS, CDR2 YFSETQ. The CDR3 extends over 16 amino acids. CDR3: CATRAGGIGIRTEAFF. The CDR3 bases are TGCGCCACGAGGGCAGGGGGCATTGGGATCCGCACTGAAGCTTTCTTT.

The CDR3 region has the DNA TGTGCCAGCTTCTCGCCGGCAGGGAGGGAAGATACGCAGTATTTT. It encodes CASFSPAGREDTQYF. V and J are TRBV7-9 and TRBJ2-3; 7 positions agree with TRBD2. Trimming at V came to 8 bases and at J to 5 bases, leaving 13 bases not matched to a gene. CDR1 SEHNR and CDR2 FQNEAQ come from the germline V gene (reference sequence). The length of the CDR3 is 15 residues.

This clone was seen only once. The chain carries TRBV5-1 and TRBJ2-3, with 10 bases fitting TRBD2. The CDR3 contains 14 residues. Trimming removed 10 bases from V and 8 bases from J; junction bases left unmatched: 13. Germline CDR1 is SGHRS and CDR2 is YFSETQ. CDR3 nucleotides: TGCGCCTCATGGACTAGCGGTGGAAAGGGTACGCAGTATTTT. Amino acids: CASWTSGGKGTQYF.

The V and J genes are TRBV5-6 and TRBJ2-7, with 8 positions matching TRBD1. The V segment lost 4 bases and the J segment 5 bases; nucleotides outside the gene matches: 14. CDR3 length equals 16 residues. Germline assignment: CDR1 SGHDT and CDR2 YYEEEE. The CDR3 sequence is CASSADRGFYGHEQYF. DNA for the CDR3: TGTGCCAGCAGCGCCGACAGGGGCTTCTATGGTCACGAGCAGTACTTC.

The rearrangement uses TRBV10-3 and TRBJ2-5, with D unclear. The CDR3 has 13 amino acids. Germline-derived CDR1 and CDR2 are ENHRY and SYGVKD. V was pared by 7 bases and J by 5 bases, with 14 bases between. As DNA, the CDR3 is TGTGCCATCACCAAGAGAGTAGAGGAGACCCAGTACTTC. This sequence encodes CAITKRVEETQYF.

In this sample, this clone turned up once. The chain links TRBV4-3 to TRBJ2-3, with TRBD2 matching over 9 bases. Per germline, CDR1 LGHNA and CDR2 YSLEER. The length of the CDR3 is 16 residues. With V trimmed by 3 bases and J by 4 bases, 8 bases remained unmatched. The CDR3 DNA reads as TGCGCCAGCAGCCAGAATAGCGGGGGCGGCGCAGATACGCAGTATTTT. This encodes CASSQNSGGGADTQYF.

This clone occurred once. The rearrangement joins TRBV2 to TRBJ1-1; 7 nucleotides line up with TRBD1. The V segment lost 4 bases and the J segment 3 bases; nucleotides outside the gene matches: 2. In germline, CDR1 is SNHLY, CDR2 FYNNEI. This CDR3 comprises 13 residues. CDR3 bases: TGTGCCAGCAGTGCAACAGGGGACACTGAAGCTTTCTTT. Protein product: CASSATGDTEAFF.

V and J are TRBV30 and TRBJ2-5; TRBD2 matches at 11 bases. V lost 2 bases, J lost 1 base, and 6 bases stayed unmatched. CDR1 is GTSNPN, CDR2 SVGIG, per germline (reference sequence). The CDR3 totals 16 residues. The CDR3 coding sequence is TGTGCCTGGAGTTATAGCGGGGGGGCTTCCCAAGAGACCCAGTACTTC. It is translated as CAWSYSGGASQETQYF.

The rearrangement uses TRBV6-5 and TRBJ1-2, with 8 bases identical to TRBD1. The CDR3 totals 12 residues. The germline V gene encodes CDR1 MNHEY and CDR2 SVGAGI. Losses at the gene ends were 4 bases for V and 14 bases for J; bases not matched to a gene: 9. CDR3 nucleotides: TGTGCCAGCAGTTCCGGACAGGGTGAAAAAACCTTC. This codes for CASSSGQGEKTF.

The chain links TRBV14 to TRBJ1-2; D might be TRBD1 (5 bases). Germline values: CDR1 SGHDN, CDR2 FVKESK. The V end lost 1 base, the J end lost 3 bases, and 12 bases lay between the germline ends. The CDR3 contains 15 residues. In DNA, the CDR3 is TGTGCCAGCAGCCAAGGGGGCCTGAAGGACTATGGCTACACCTTC. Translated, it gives CASSQGGLKDYGYTF.

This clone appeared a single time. The CDR3 nucleotides read TGCGCCAGCAGCCCGACTAGCGGGGGGGCTGTCGATACGCAGTATTTT. This codes for CASSPTSGGAVDTQYF. The chain combines TRBV4-3 with TRBJ2-3; 14 nucleotides agree with TRBD2. The germline CDR1 and CDR2 sequences are LGHNA and YSLEER. CDR3 size: 16 residues. V was pared by 4 bases and J by 6 bases, with 6 bases of the junction left unmatched.

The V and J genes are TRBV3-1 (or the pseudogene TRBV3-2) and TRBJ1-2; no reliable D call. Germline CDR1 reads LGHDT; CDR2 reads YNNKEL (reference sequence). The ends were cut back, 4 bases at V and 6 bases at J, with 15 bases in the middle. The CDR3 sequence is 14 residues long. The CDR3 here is CASSPVRGKDGYTF. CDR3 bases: TGTGCCAGCAGCCCAGTTCGGGGAAAGGATGGCTACACCTTC.

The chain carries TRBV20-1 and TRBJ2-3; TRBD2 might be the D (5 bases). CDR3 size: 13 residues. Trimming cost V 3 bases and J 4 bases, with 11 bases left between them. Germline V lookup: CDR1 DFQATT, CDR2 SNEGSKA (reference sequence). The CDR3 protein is CSASRWGADTQYF. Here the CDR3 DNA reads TGCAGTGCTAGTCGATGGGGAGCAGATACGCAGTATTTT.

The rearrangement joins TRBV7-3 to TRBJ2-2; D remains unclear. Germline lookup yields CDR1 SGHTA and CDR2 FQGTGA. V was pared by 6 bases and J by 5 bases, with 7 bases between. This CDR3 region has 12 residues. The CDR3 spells CASSTETGELFF. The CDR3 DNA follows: TGTGCCAGCAGTACTGAGACCGGGGAGCTGTTTTTT. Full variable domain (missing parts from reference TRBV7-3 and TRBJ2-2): GAGVSQTPSNKVTEKGKYVELRCDPISGHTALYWYRQSLGQGPEFLIYFQGTGAADDSGLPNDRFFAVRPEGSVSTLKIQRTERGDSAVYLCASSTETGELFFGEGSRLTVL.

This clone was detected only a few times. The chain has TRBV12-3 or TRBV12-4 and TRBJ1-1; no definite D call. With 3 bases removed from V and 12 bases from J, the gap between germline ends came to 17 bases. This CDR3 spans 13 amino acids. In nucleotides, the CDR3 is TGTGCCAGCAGTTTTAATGTCGGGGTTGAGACTTTCTTT. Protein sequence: CASSFNVGVETFF.

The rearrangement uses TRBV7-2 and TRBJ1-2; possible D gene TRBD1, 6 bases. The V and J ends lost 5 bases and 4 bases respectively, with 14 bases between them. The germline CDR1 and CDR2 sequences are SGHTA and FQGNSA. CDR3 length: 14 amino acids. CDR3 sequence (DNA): TGTGCCAGCAGCCAAGGACAGAGAGTCTATGGCTACACCTTC. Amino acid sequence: CASSQGQRVYGYTF.